This T cell receptor (beta chain) is from a study of cytomegalovirus exposure and HLA in healthy donors. Of note for this clone: What it binds is unknown.

PCR amplification relied on 60 Vbeta primers (plus 13 Jbeta primers). Sequenced by immunoSEQ multiplex PCR; TCRdb stores in-frame clones only, minus some. The table records around 150,000 clones, about three quarters of them present only once. V dropped 5 bases and J dropped 0 bases, with 14 bases sitting between them. This CDR3 is built from 16 residues. CDR1 and CDR2 (germline): SEHNR, FQNEAQ (reference sequence). General study findings and limits: The study designated about 180 TCR beta chains cytomegalovirus-associated.

Material: PBMCs. The clonotype originates from a woman aged 40 to 50 in good health and CMV-seronegative. This rearrangement joins TRBV7-9 to TRBJ1-5, with D perhaps matching TRBD1 (6 bases). CDR3 in DNA: TGTGCCAGCAGCCCCCCCGACAGGAATAGCAATCAGCCCCAGCATTTT. As protein: CASSPPDRNSNQPQHF. The variable domain in full, with the rest retrieved from reference TRBV7-9 and TRBJ1-5, is DTGVSQNPRHKITKRGQNVTFRCDPISEHNRLYWYRQTLGQGPEFLTYFQNEAQLEKSRLLSDRFSAERPKGSFSTLEIQRTEQGDSAMYLCASSPPDRNSNQPQHFGDGTRLSIL.